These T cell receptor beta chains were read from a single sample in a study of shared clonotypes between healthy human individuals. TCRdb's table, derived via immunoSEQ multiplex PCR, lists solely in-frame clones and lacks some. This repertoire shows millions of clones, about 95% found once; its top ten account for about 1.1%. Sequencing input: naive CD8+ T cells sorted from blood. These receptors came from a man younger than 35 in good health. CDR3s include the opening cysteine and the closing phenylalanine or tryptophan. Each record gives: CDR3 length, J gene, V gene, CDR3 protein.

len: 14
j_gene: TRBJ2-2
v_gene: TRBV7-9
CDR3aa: CASSFVSDTGELFF

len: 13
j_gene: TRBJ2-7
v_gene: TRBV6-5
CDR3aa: CASSYSLSGEQYF

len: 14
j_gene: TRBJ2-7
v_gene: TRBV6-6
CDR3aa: CASSSPKDSYEQYF

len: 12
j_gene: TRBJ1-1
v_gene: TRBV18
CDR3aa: CASSPDREVAFF

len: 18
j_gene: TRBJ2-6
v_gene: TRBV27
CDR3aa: CASSNNRGRSSGANVLTF

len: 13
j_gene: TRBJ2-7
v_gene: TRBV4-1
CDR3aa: CASSRQMVDEQYF

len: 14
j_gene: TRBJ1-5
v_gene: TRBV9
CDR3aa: CASSAGGGYQPQHF

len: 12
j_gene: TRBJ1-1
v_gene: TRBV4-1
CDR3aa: CASSQARQGAFF

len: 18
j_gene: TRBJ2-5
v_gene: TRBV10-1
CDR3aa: CASSESGNGLRDQQTQYF

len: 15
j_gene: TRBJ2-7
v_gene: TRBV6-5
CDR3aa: CASSYSPGQTYEQYF

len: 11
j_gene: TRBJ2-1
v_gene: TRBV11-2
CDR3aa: CASSLGSEQFF

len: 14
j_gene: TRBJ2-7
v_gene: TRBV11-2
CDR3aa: CASSPWGGAYEQYF

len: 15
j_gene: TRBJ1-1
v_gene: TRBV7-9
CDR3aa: CASSLATGVNTEAFF

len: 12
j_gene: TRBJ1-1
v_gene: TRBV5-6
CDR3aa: CASSFLGDEAFF

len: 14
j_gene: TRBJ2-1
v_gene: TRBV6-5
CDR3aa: CASSYSGTGDEQFF

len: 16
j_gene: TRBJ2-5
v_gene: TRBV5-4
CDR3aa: CASSLWGQAALQTQYF

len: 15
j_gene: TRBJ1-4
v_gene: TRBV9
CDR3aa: CASSTLGQGGEKLFF

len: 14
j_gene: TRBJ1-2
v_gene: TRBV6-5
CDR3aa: CASSYSAIVYGYTF

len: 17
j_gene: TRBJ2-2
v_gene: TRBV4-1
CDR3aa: CASSQDFGPTAKGELFF

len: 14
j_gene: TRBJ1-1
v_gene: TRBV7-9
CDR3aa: CASSLAQGQGPAFF

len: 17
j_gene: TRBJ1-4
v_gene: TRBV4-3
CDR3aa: CASSQTIRRTANEKLFF

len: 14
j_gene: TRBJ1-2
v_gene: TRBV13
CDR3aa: CASSTTGSTYGYTF

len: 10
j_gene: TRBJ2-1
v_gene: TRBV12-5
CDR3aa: CASGDNEQFF

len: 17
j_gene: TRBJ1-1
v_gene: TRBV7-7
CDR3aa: CASSPLGVLGAGAEAFF

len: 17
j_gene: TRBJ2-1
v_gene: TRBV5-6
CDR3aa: CASSLPMTSGRAREQFF

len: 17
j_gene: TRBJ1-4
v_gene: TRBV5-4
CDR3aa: CASSQGPVTSTNEKLFF

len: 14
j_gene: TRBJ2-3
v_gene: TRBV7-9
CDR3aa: CASSTRGTPDTQYF

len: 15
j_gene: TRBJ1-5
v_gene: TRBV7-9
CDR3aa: CASSGPTGSNQPQHF

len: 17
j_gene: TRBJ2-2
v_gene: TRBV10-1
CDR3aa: CASRLQAGVMNTGELFF

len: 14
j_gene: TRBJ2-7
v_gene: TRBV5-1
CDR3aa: CASSFRSDIYEQYF

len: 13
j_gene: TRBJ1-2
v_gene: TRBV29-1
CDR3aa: CSVVGRDSYGYTF

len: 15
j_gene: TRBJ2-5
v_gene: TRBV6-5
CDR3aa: CASSYLGQSKETQYF

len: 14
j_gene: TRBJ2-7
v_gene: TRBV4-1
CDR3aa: CASSQGYPSYEQYF

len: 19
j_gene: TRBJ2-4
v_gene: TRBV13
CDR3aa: CASSLEVGPEGEAKNIQYF

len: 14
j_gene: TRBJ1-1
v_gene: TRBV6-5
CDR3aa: CASSYKKDNTEAFF

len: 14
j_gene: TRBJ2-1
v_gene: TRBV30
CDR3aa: CAWSTSSSYNEQFF

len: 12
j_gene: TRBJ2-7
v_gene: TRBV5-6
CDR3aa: CASSSDSYEQYF